This TCR beta chain was obtained from a study of neurological immune-mediated disorders. Notes on the study in general: None of the CDR3 amino acid sequences of expanded clones recurred across subjects, suggesting private repertoires in all groups. The greatest TCR clonal expansion appeared in HTLV-1-associated myelopathy and the smallest, falling below healthy controls, in multiple sclerosis.

As for this clonotype: Its antigen remains unknown.

Per sequencing run, 15-18 subjects together gave over 190 million TCR-beta sequences. TCRdb processed the 5' RACE reads anew with MiXCR; each CDR3 protein has one entry. The table includes approximately 85,000 distinct CDR3 sequences, less than 15% detected once. This CDR3 has 19 amino acids. Trimming cost V 0 bases and J 4 bases, with 25 bases left between them. Germline-derived CDR1 and CDR2 are SGHRS and YFSETQ. Time point here: longitudinal time-point 2. Libraries used 2 million unsorted PBMCs kept frozen in RNAlater. This rearrangement joins TRBV5-1 to TRBJ1-1, with TRBD1 as a possible D gene (6 bases). This sequence originates from a female donor with HTLV-1-associated myelopathy (HAM/TSP). The sequenced sample consisted of PBMCs. The CDR3 DNA sequence: TGCGCCAGCAGCTTGGCCTACTGGGAAAAGGGGGAATTTCGCACTGAAGCTTTCTTT. This encodes CASSLAYWEKGEFRTEAFF.